The entry that follows covers one T cell receptor beta chain sequence. Its cognate antigen is unknown. The V end was cut by 0 bases, the J end by 8 bases, with 15 bases between. CDR3 length: 16 amino acids. The germline V gene has CDR1 SGHDT and CDR2 YYEEEE. Measured with immunoSEQ multiplex PCR; TCRdb has only the in-frame clones, and not every one. Seen here are about 150,000 clones, approximately 90% observed once, and the top ten hold less than 1.6%. The sample belongs to a study of T cell responses to AZD1222 COVID-19 vaccine. Findings of the study overall: Spike-specific TCR breadth and depth both grew after two AZD1222 doses. Regions left unmutated in variants are reportedly the target of nearly half of spike-specific TCRs.

The chain combines TRBV5-6 with TRBJ1-6; D possibly corresponds to TRBD1 (6 bases). This TCR was recovered from an adult in good health. This material consisted of peripheral blood, taken on day 0 of AZD1222 vaccination. This CDR3 reads CASSLGGGQVDSPLHF. The CDR3 nucleotides read TGTGCCAGCAGCTTGGGCGGGGGGCAGGTGGATTCACCCCTCCACTTT. The complete variable domain, with remaining parts taken from reference TRBV5-6 and TRBJ1-6, reads DAGVTQSPTHLIKTRGQQVTLRCSPKSGHDTVSWYQQALGQGPQFIFQYYEEEERQRGNFPDRFSGHQFPNYSSELNVNALLLGDSALYLCASSLGGGQVDSPLHFGNGTRLTVT.